The clone carrying this T cell receptor (beta chain) was observed a handful of times. What it recognizes is unknown. This record comes from a study of T-cell reconstitution after alpha-beta-depleted transplantation in children. The CDR3 sequence is 16 residues long. The V segment lost 2 bases and the J segment 1 base; nucleotides outside the gene matches: 7. Preparing the TCRbeta library involved the use of unique molecular identifiers. TCRdb ran MiXCR on the PCR reads and lists one entry per CDR3 protein. This sample has 450,000 to 600,000 distinct CDR3 sequences, with 10% to 15% found just once. Whole-study findings and limits: Diversity and T-cell counts at one year after transplant derived mostly from new T cells. About two months after transplant, alpha-beta T cells reportedly came from several hundred expanded graft clones. Surviving recipient T cells and thymic progenitors underlay high day-60 TCRbeta diversity in some patients.

This sequence was found in a male patient between 5 and 17 years old who had a stem cell transplant for acute myeloid leukemia, so the T cells may come from the graft donor. V usage is TRBV12-3 or TRBV12-4 and J usage is TRBJ2-5; 7 bases fit TRBD2. This specimen consisted of PBMCs, mostly from graft donor cells, obtained 360 days after TCRalphabeta/CD19-depleted stem cell transplant. The CDR3 DNA reads TGTGCCAGCAGTTTATTTTCGGGCGGGGGCCAAGAGACCCAGTACTTC. Translated, it gives CASSLFSGGGQETQYF.